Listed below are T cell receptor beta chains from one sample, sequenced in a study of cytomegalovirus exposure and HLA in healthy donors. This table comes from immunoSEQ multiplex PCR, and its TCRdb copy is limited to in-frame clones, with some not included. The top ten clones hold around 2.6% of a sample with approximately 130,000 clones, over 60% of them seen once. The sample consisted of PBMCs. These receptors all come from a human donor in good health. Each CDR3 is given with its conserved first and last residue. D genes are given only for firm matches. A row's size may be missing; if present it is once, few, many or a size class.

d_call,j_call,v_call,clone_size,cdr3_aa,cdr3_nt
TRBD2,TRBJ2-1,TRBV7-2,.,CASSLVVSGNRNEQFF,TGTGCCAGCAGCTTAGTGGTTAGCGGGAACCGAAATGAGCAGTTCTTC
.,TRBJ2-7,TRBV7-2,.,CASSSLFGETYEQYF,TGTGCCAGCAGCTCCCTCTTCGGGGAGACCTACGAGCAGTACTTC
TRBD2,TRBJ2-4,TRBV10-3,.,CAISPGREGLNIQYF,TGTGCCATCAGTCCTGGGCGGGAGGGTCTCAACATTCAGTACTTC
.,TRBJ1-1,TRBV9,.,CASSVDPQGLVSAEAFF,TGTGCCAGCAGCGTAGACCCACAGGGATTGGTAAGTGCTGAAGCTTTCTTT
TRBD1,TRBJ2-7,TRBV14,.,CASSPGQDYEQYF,TGTGCCAGCAGCCCTGGACAGGACTACGAGCAGTACTTC
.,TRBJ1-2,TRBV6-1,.,CASKGWGVYGYTF,TGTGCCAGCAAGGGCTGGGGGGTCTATGGCTACACCTTC
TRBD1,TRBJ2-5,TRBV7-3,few,CASKRPGRGQGETQYF,TGTGCCAGCAAACGACCGGGCAGGGGGCAGGGAGAGACCCAGTACTTC
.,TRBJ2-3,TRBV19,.,CASSTGLDTQYF,TGTGCCAGTAGTACGGGACTGGATACGCAGTATTTT
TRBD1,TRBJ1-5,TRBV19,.,CASSLGQGARGQPQHF,TGTGCCAGTAGTCTCGGACAGGGGGCCAGGGGTCAGCCCCAGCATTTT
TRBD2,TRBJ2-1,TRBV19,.,CASRESGGFYNEQFF,TGTGCCAGTAGGGAAAGCGGGGGTTTCTACAATGAGCAGTTCTTC
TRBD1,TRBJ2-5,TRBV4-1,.,CASSQVGTGGGETQYF,TGCGCCAGCAGCCAAGTCGGGACAGGGGGAGGAGAGACCCAGTACTTC
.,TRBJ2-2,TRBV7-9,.,CASSTEANTGELFF,TGTGCCAGCAGTACAGAAGCGAACACCGGGGAGCTGTTTTTT
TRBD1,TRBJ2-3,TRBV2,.,CASSDRQGGTDTQYF,TGTGCCAGCAGCGATAGACAGGGAGGCACAGATACGCAGTATTTT
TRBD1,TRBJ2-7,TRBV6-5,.,CASRPRTGHYEQYF,TGTGCCAGCAGACCCCGGACAGGGCACTACGAGCAGTACTTC
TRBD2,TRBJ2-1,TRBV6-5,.,CASSYWGGTSGNEQFF,TGTGCCAGCAGTTACTGGGGCGGGACTAGCGGCAATGAGCAGTTCTTC
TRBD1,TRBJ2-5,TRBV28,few,CASSLRPMMFFGTGGGETQYF,TGTGCCAGCAGTTTACGGCCCATGATGTTCTTCGGGACAGGGGGCGGAGAGACCCAGTACTTC
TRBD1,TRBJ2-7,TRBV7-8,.,CASSFLFGTVDYEQYF,TGTGCCAGCAGCTTCCTGTTCGGGACAGTCGACTACGAGCAGTACTTC
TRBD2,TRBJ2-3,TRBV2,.,CASKARGTSGSTDTQYF,TGTGCCAGCAAAGCAAGAGGGACTAGCGGTAGCACAGATACGCAGTATTTT